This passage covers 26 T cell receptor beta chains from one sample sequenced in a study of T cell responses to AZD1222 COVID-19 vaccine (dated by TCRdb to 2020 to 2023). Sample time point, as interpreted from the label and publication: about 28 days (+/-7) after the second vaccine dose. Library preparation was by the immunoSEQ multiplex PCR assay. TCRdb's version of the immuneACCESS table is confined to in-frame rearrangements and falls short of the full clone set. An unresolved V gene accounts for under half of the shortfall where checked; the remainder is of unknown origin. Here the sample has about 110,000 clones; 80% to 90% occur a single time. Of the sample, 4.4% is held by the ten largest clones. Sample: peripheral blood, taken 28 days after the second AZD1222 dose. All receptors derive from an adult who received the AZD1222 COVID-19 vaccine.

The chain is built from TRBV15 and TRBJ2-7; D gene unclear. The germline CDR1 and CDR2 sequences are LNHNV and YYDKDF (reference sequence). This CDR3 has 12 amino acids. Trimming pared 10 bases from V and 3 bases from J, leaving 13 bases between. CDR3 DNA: TGTGCCAGTGGGGAAACTGGCTACGAGCAGTACTTC. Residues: CASGETGYEQYF. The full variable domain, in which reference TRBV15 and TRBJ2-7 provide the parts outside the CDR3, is DAMVIQNPRYQVTQFGKPVTLSCSQTLNHNVMYWYQQKSSQAPKLLFHYYDKDFNNEADTPDNFQSRRPNTSFCFLDIRSPGLGDTAMYLCASGETGYEQYFGPGTRLTVT.

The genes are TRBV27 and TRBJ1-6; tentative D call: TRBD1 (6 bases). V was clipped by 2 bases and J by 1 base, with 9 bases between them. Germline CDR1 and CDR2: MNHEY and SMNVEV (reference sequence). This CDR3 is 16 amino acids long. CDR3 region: CASSLGGLSYNSPLHF. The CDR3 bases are TGTGCCAGCAGTTTAGGGGGCTTATCCTATAATTCACCCCTCCACTTT.

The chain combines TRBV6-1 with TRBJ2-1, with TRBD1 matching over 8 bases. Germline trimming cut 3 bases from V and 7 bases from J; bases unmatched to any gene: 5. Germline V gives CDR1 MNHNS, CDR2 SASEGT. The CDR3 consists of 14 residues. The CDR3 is CASSDRGLWNEQFF. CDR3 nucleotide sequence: TGTGCCAGCAGTGACAGGGGGCTTTGGAATGAGCAGTTCTTC.

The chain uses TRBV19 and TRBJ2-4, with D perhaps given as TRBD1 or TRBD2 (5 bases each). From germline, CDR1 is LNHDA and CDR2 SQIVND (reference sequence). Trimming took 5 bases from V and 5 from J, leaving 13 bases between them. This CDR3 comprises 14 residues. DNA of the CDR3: TGTGCCAGTAGTGTCGCCGGGGCCGAAAACATTCAGTACTTC. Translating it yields CASSVAGAENIQYF.

The CDR3 bases are TGTGCCAGCAGCTTACCATACCGAGTTGGCGGGGTCGACTACAATGAGCAGTTCTTC. This translates into CASSLPYRVGGVDYNEQFF. The chain couples TRBV7-9 to TRBJ2-1; a weak D match, TRBD2 (6 bases). This CDR3 has 19 amino acids. V lost 2 bases and J 3 bases, leaving 23 bases between the germline ends. Per the germline V gene, CDR1 is SEHNR and CDR2 is FQNEAQ (reference sequence).

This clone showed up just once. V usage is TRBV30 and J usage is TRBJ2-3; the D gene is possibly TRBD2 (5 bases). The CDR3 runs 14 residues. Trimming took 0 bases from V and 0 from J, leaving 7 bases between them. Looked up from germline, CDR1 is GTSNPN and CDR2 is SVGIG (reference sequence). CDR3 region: CAWSVGGSTDTQYF. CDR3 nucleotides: TGTGCCTGGAGTGTCGGCGGGAGCACAGATACGCAGTATTTT. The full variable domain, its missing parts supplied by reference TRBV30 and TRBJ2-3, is SQTIHQWPATLVQPVGSPLSLECTVEGTSNPNLYWYRQAAGRGLQLLFYSVGIGQISSEVPQNLSASRPQDRQFILSSKKLLLSDSGFYLCAWSVGGSTDTQYFGPGTRLTVL.

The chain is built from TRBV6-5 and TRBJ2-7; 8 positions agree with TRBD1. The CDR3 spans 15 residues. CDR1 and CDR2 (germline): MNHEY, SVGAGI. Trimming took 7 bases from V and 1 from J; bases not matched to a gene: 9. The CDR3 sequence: CASNEQGVISYEQYF. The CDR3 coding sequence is TGTGCCAGCAACGAACAGGGGGTGATTTCCTACGAGCAGTACTTC.

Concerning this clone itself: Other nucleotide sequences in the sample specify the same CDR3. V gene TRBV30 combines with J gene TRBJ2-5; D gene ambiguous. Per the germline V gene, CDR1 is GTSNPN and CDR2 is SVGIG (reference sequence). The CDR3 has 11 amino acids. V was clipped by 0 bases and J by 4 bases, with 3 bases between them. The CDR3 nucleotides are TGTGCCTGGAGTGTACTAGAGACCCAGTACTTC. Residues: CAWSVLETQYF. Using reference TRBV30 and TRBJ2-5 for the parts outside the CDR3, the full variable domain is SQTIHQWPATLVQPVGSPLSLECTVEGTSNPNLYWYRQAAGRGLQLLFYSVGIGQISSEVPQNLSASRPQDRQFILSSKKLLLSDSGFYLCAWSVLETQYFGPGTRLLVL.

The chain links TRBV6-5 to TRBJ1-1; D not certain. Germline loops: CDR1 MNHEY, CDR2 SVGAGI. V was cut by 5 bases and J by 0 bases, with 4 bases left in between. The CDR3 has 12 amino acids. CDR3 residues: CASSRLNTEAFF. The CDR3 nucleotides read TGTGCCAGCAGTCGGTTGAACACTGAAGCTTTCTTT.

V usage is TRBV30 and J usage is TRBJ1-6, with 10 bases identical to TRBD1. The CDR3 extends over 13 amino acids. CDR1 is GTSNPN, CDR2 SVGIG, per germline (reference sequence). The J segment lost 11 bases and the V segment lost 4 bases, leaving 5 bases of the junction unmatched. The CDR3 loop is CAWTGQGIPPLHF. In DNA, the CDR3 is TGTGCCTGGACGGGACAGGGGATTCCACCCCTCCACTTT.

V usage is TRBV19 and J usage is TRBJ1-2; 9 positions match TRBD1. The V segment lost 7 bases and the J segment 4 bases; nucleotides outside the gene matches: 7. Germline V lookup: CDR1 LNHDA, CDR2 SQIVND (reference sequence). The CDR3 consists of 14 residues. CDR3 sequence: CASIPGQGGYGYTF. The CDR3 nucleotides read TGTGCCAGTATTCCGGGACAGGGAGGCTATGGCTACACCTTC.

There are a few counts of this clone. Here the CDR3 DNA reads TGCGCCAGCAGCCAAGCCTGGACTAGCGGGAGGGGCACAGATACGCAGTATTTT. It specifies CASSQAWTSGRGTDTQYF. The chain recombines TRBV4-3 with TRBJ2-3; 15 nucleotides match TRBD2. V trimming: 1 base; J trimming: 1 base; junction bases outside the gene matches: 3. The CDR3 spans 18 residues. Germline values: CDR1 LGHNA, CDR2 YSLEER.

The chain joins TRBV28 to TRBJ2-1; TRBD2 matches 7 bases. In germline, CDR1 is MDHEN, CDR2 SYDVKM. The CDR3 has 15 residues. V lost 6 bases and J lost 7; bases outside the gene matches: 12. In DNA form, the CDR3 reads TGTGCCAGCAGCCCTGACGCGGGAGTTATAAATGAGCAGTTCTTC. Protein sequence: CASSPDAGVINEQFF.

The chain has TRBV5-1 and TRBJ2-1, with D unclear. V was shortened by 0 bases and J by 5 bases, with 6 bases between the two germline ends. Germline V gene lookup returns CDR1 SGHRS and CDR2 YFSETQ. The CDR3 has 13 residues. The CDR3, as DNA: TGCGCCAGCAGCTTGGCGTTGGACAATGAGCAGTTCTTC. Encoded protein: CASSLALDNEQFF. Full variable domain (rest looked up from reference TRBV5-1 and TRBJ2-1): KAGVTQTPRYLIKTRGQQVTLSCSPISGHRSVSWYQQTPGQGLQFLFEYFSETQRNKGNFPGRFSGRQFSNSRSEMNVSTLELGDSALYLCASSLALDNEQFFGPGTRLTVL.

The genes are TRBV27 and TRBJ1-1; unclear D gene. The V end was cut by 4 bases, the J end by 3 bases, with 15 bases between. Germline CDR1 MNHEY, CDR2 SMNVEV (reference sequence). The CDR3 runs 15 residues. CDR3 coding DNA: TGTGCCAGCAGTTCATCGGGATTTGGGGACACTGAAGCTTTCTTT. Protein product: CASSSSGFGDTEAFF.

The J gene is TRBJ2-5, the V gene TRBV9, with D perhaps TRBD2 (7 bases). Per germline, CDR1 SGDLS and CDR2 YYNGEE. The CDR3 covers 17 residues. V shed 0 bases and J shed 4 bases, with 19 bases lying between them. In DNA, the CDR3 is TGTGCCAGCAGCGTAGATGGAGGGGGGGCCGTTGTAGAGACCCAGTACTTC. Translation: CASSVDGGGAVVETQYF.

The CDR3 loop reads CASSLVQGRGYTF. The CDR3 coding sequence is TGTGCCAGCAGTTTGGTGCAGGGTCGTGGCTACACCTTC. The chain is built from TRBV12-3 or TRBV12-4 and TRBJ1-2, with D maybe TRBD1 (5 bases). This CDR3 spans 13 amino acids. Deletions cut 3 bases from V and 7 bases from J, with 12 bases between.

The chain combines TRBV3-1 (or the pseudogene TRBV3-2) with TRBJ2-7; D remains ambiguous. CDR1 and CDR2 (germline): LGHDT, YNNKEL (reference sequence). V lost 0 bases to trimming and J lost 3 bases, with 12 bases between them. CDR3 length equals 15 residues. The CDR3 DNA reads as TGTGCCAGCAGCCAAGACACCGGACCAAACTACGAGCAGTACTTC. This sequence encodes CASSQDTGPNYEQYF.

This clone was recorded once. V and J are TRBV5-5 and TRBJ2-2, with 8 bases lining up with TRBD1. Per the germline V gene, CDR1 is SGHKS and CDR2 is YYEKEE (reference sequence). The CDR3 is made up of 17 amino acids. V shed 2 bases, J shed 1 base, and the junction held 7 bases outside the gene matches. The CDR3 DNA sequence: TGTGCCAGCAGCTTAAGAGGACAGGGACTGAACACCGGGGAGCTGTTTTTT. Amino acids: CASSLRGQGLNTGELFF. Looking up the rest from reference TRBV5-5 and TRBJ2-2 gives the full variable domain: DAGVTQSPTHLIKTRGQQVTLRCSPISGHKSVSWYQQVLGQGPQFIFQYYEKEERGRGNFPDRFSARQFPNYSSELNVNALLLGDSALYLCASSLRGQGLNTGELFFGEGSRLTVL.

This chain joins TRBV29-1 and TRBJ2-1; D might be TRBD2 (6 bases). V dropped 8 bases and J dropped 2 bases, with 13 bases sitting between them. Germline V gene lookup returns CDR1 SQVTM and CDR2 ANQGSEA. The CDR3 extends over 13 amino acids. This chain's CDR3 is CSSRLEAYNEQFF. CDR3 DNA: TGCAGCTCCCGACTAGAAGCCTACAATGAGCAGTTCTTC.

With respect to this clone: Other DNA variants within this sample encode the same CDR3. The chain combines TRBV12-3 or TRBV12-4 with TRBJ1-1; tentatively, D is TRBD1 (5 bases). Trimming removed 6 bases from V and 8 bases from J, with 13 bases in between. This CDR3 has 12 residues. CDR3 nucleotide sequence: TGTGCCAGCAGACTCGGGACGGGAGAAGCTTTCTTT. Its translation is CASRLGTGEAFF.

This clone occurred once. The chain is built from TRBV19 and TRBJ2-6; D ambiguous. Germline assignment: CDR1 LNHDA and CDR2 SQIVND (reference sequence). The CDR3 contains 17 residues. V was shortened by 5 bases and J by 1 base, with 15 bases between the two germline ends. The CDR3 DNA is TGTGCCAGTAGTTTAACCCCTCAAACTTCTGGGGCCAACGTCCTGACTTTC. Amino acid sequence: CASSLTPQTSGANVLTF.

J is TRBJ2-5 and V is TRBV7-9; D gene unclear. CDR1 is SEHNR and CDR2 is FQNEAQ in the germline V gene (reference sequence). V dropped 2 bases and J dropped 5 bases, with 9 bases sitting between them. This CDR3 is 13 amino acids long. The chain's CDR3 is CASSLKGAETQYF. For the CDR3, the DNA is TGTGCCAGCAGCTTAAAGGGTGCGGAGACCCAGTACTTC.

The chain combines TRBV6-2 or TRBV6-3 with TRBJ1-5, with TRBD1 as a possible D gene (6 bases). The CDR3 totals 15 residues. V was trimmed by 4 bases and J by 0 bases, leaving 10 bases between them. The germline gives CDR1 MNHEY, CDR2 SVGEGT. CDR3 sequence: CASSWTDNSNQPQHF. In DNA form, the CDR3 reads TGTGCCAGCAGTTGGACAGACAATAGCAATCAGCCCCAGCATTTT.

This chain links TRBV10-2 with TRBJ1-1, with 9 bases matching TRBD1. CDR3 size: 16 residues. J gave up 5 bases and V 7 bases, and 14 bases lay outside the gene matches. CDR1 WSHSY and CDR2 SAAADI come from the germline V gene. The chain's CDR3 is CASNPMPGTGWTEAFF. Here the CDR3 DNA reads TGCGCCAGCAACCCCATGCCCGGGACAGGGTGGACTGAAGCTTTCTTT.

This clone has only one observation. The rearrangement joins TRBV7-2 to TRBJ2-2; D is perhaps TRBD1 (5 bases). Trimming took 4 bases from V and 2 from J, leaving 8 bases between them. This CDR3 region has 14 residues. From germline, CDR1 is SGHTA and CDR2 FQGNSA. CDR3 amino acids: CASSSQGNTGELFF. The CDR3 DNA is TGTGCCAGCAGCTCCCAGGGAAACACCGGGGAGCTGTTTTTT.